These 5 T cell receptor beta chains were sequenced from one sample in a study of CD8+ T cells in alopecia areata. Treatment indicated: oral pan-JAK inhibitor, 5-10 mg twice daily. As the sequencing template, cDNA was produced by extracting RNA and reverse transcribing it. Repertoires were generated with immunoSEQ multiplex PCR, while TCRdb's copy carries only in-frame clones and drops some. The sample holds a few hundred thousand clones, around two fifths seen once. The input for sequencing was CD4+ T cells sorted from blood, taken between weeks 30 and 35, from a patient treated with tofacitinib. The receptors originated from a human donor with alopecia areata.

The rearrangement joins TRBV5-4 to TRBJ2-1; 7 bases are a match to TRBD1. This CDR3 spans 16 amino acids. The V gene's germline CDR1 is SGHNT and CDR2 YYREEE (reference sequence). Germline trimming cut 2 bases from V and 3 bases from J; bases unmatched to any gene: 8. For the CDR3, the DNA is TGTGCCAGCAGCTTTCCCGGACAGGATCGCTACAATGAGCAGTTCTTC. It specifies CASSFPGQDRYNEQFF. Using reference TRBV5-4 and TRBJ2-1 for the parts outside the CDR3, the full variable domain is ETGVTQSPTHLIKTRGQQVTLRCSSQSGHNTVSWYQQALGQGPQFIFQYYREEENGRGNFPPRFSGLQFPNYSSELNVNALELDDSALYLCASSFPGQDRYNEQFFGPGTRLTVL.

The rearrangement uses TRBV29-1 and TRBJ2-6; no clear D gene. This CDR3 has 15 amino acids. V was shortened by 1 base and J by 0 bases, with 7 bases between the two germline ends. Germline values: CDR1 SQVTM, CDR2 ANQGSEA. The CDR3 spells CSVEGSSSGANVLTF. Here the CDR3 DNA reads TGCAGCGTTGAAGGCAGCAGCTCTGGGGCCAACGTCCTGACTTTC.

The CDR3 region is CASSLASQGGADTQYF. In nucleotides, the CDR3 is TGTGCCAGCAGCTTAGCTAGCCAGGGTGGCGCAGATACGCAGTATTTT. This chain uses TRBV7-2 with TRBJ2-3; perhaps TRBD1 as D (5 bases). Germline loops: CDR1 SGHTA, CDR2 FQGNSA. The CDR3 totals 16 residues. The V gene lost 0 bases and the J gene lost 4 bases, with 14 bases spanning the gap.

The J gene is TRBJ1-1, the V gene TRBV5-4; 7 bases agree with TRBD1. Germline loops: CDR1 SGHNT, CDR2 YYREEE (reference sequence). This CDR3 spans 16 amino acids. V was clipped by 3 bases and J by 1 base; unmatched bases: 9. CDR3 bases: TGTGCCAGCAGCTGGGGCACCGGACAGGCGAACACTGAAGCTTTCTTT. It codes for CASSWGTGQANTEAFF.

This clone turned up a few times. V gene TRBV30 combines with J gene TRBJ2-7; 12 positions match TRBD1. V lost 2 bases, J lost 3 bases, and 5 bases stayed unmatched. This CDR3 spans 15 amino acids. The V gene's germline CDR1 is GTSNPN and CDR2 SVGIG (reference sequence). Here the CDR3 reads CAWSTGTGGNYEQYF. Written as DNA, the CDR3 is TGTGCCTGGAGTACAGGGACAGGGGGCAACTACGAGCAGTACTTC.